This T cell receptor (beta chain) was profiled in a study of blood T cell repertoires in COVID-19. Across the whole study: Italy, Spain and the United States were the sources of the convalescent and acute COVID-19 samples.

Cohort 3 donors were reported recovered after two negative PCRs, clearance, or symptom resolution. Original handling: The authors estimated nucleated cell counts from reference gene primer amplification. The method was immunoSEQ multiplex PCR; TCRdb's version includes in-frame clones alone and lacks a portion of them. V and J calls and clone size come straight from that table; D and trimming were deduced from the DNA. The profile shows roughly 290,000 clones, 80% to 90% of them singletons. This CDR3 comprises 16 residues. V was clipped by 4 bases and J by 5 bases; unmatched bases: 9. CDR1 and CDR2 (germline): MNHNY, SVGAGI (reference sequence).

This receptor was obtained from a man aged 25 to 40 who had recovered from COVID-19. Sequenced sample: PBMCs or T cells enriched from blood (not recorded which). V is TRBV6-6 and J is TRBJ2-2; TRBD2 matches 8 bases. The CDR3 bases are TGTGCCAGCAGTTCACCATTAGCGGGACTGACCGGGGAGCTGTTTTTT. Residues: CASSSPLAGLTGELFF.